This T cell receptor (beta chain) was sequenced in a study of blood T cell repertoires in COVID-19. Study background: Sources were T cells, B-cell-depleted T cells, or PBMCs; the material itself was cDNA or gDNA.

This clone was detected a few times. Distinct nucleotide sequences in the sample also encode this CDR3. Original methodology: Counts of nucleated cells, estimated from reference gene primer amplification, were obtained. Libraries were prepared by immunoSEQ multiplex PCR; TCRdb keeps only in-frame clonotypes and omits some of them. V and J calls and clone size follow that table, whereas D and trimming were derived from the DNA. The sample has 200,000 to 300,000 clones, 84% seen once. The CDR3 loop spans 14 amino acids. The trim removed 6 bases at V and 0 bases at J, leaving 4 bases unmatched. CDR1 MNHEY and CDR2 SVGAGI come from the germline V gene.

The V and J genes are TRBV6-5 and TRBJ2-7; 8 positions match TRBD1. The sequencing sample was made of peripheral blood. This clonotype was obtained from a human donor in a cohort sampled during active COVID-19. The CDR3 loop reads CASSRTGPSYEQYF. In DNA, the CDR3 is TGTGCCAGCAGCAGGACAGGGCCCTCCTACGAGCAGTACTTC.